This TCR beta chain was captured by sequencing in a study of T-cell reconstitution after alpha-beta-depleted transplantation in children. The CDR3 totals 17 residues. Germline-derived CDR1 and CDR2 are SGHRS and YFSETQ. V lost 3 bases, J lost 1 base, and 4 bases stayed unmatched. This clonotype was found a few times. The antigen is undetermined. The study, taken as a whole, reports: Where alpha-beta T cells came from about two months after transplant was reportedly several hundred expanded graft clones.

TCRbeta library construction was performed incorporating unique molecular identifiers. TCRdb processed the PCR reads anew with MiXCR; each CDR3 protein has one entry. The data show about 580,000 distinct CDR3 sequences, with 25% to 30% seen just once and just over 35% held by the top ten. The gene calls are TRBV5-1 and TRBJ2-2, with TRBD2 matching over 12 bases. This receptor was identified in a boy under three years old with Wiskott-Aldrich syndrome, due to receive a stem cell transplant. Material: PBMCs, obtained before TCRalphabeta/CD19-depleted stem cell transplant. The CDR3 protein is CASSSGLAGRNTGELFF. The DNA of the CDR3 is TGCGCCAGCAGCTCCGGACTAGCGGGGAGGAACACCGGGGAGCTGTTTTTT.